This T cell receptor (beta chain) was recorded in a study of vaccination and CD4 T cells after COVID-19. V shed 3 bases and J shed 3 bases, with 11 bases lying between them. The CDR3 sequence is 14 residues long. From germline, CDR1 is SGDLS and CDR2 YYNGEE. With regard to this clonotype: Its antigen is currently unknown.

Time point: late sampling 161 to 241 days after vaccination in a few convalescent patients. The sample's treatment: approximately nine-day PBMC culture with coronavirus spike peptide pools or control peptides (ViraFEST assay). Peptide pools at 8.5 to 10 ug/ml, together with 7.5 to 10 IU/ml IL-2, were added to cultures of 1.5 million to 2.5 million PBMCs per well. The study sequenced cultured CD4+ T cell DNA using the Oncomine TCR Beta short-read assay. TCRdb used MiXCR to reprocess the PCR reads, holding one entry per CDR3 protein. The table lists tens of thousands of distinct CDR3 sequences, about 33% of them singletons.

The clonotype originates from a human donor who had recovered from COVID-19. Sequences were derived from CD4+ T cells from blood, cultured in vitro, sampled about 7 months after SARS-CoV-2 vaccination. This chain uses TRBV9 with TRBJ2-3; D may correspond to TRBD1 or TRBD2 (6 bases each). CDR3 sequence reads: CASSARRGTDTQYF. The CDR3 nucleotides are TGTGCCAGCAGCGCGCGGAGGGGGACAGATACGCAGTATTTT.